This T cell receptor beta chain emerged from a study of blood T cell repertoires in COVID-19. Study-wide background: Researchers got acute and convalescent COVID-19 samples from the United States, Italy and Spain. Sample material is recorded as cDNA or gDNA derived from T cells, B-cell-depleted T cells, or PBMCs.

Authors' processing steps: From reference gene primer amplification, estimates of nucleated cell counts were derived. The repertoire was sequenced with immunoSEQ multiplex PCR; TCRdb's copy has only in-frame clones and lacks some. The D gene and trimming were derived from the DNA, and the V and J assignments and clone size from that table. The sample yields 200,000 to 300,000 clones, 60% to 75% seen once. Trimming removed 9 bases from V and 11 bases from J; junction bases left unmatched: 10. This CDR3 is built from 13 residues. Germline V CDR1 and CDR2: MNHEY, SMNVEV (reference sequence). The sample holds one count of this clone.

Input material: peripheral blood. The chain links TRBV27 to TRBJ1-6; 7 bases agree with TRBD1. The source is an elderly woman with acute or convalescent COVID-19. In DNA form, the CDR3 reads TGTGCCAGTCGTTCGGGACAGTGGGCACCCCTCCACTTT. Its translation is CASRSGQWAPLHF.